This T cell receptor (beta chain) was sequenced for a study of cytomegalovirus exposure and HLA in healthy donors. In the study overall: Among the 300 to 400 donors who were genotyped, about 86% fell in the genetic ancestry cluster that is associated with self-reported Caucasian donors. Study outcomes and limitations: The study listed 150 to 200 cytomegalovirus-associated TCR beta chains.

As concerns this clone: Antigen: not known.

PCR employed 60 Vbeta and 13 Jbeta primers. TCRdb's table, derived via immunoSEQ multiplex PCR, lists solely in-frame clones and lacks some. The sample carries about 160,000 clones, 82% recorded once. The sequencing sample was made of PBMCs. The TCR comes from a male donor in good health and CMV-seropositive.

The CDR3 region is CASSRNRDRLAGNTIYF. For the CDR3, the DNA is TGTGCCAGCAGTAGAAACAGGGACCGTTTGGCTGGAAACACCATATATTTT. The chain recombines TRBV7-6 with TRBJ1-3, with D possibly matching TRBD1 (6 bases). Germline V gene lookup returns CDR1 SGHVS and CDR2 FNYEAQ. The CDR3 consists of 17 residues. The germline V and J ends were trimmed by 6 bases and 2 bases, with 20 bases remaining between them.